This T cell receptor beta chain was recovered during a study of T cell responses to AZD1222 COVID-19 vaccine. Study-wide results and limits: An increase in Spike-specific TCR breadth and depth was observed after two AZD1222 doses. The CD4 TCRs associated with vaccination extended across spike and predominated at 160-218 and 743-854. Close to half of all spike-specific TCRs reportedly target regions of the variants that are unmutated.

Regarding this clone: Its cognate antigen is unknown.

Germline CDR1 and CDR2: LGHDT and YNNKEL (reference sequence). CDR3 length equals 12 residues. Trimming pared 0 bases from V and 2 bases from J, leaving 1 base between. Assay: immunoSEQ multiplex PCR; the TCRdb copy retains only in-frame clones and omits some. The table includes some 180,000 clones, roughly 92% detected once. The sequences come from peripheral blood, collected on day 0 of AZD1222 vaccination. The chain combines TRBV3-1 (or the pseudogene TRBV3-2) with TRBJ2-5, with no clear D. The source of this sequence is an adult in good health. The CDR3 loop is CASSQDQETQYF. The CDR3 DNA reads as TGTGCCAGCAGCCAAGATCAAGAGACCCAGTACTTC.